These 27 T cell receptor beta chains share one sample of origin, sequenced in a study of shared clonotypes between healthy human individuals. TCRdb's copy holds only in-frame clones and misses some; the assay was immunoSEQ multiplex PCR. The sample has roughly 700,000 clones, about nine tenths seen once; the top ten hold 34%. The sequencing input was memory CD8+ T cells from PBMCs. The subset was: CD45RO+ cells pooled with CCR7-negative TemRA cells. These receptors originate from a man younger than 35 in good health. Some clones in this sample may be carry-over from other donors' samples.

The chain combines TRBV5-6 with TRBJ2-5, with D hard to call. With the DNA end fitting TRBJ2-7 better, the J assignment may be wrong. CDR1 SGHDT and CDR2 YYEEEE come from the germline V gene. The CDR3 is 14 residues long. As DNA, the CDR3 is TGTGCCAGCAGCTTGGGGGCAGGCCCCTACGAGCAGTACTTC. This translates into CASSLGAGPYEQYF.

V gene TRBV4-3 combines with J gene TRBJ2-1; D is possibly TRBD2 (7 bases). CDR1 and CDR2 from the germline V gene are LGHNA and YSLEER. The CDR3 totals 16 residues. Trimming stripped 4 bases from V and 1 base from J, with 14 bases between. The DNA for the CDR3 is TGCGCCAGCAGCCCCCGGGGGGCATTGTCCTACAATGAGCAGTTCTTC. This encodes CASSPRGALSYNEQFF.

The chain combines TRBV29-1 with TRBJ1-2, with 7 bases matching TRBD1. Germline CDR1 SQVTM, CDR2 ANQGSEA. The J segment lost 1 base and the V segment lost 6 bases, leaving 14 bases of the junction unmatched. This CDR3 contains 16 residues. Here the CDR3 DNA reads TGCAGCGTAAGTGGGTACCGGGACAGTATTAACTATGGCTACACCTTC. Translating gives CSVSGYRDSINYGYTF.

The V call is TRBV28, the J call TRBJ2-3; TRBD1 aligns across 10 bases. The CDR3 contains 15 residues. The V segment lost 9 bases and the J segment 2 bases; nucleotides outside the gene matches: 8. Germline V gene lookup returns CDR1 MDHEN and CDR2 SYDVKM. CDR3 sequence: CASRKDRGTTDTQYF. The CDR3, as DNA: TGTGCCAGTAGAAAGGACAGGGGGACCACAGATACGCAGTATTTT.

This CDR3 is CASSSGLAYSYEQYF. CDR3 nucleotides: TGTGCCAGCAGTTCCGGACTAGCGTACTCCTACGAGCAGTACTTC. V usage is TRBV6-5 and J usage is TRBJ2-7; TRBD2 aligns across 9 bases. Germline V gene data show CDR1 as MNHEY and CDR2 as SVGAGI. The CDR3 sequence is 15 residues long. J was trimmed by 0 bases and V by 4 bases; bases with no gene match: 4.

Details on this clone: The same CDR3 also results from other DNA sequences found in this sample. In DNA form, the CDR3 reads TGTGCCAGCAGCTTGGGGCAAACCTACGAGCAGTACTTC. This sequence encodes CASSLGQTYEQYF. The chain links TRBV11-2 to TRBJ2-7; D possibly corresponds to TRBD1 (5 bases). The V end was cut by 3 bases, the J end by 2 bases, with 8 bases between. CDR3 length equals 13 residues. Germline loops: CDR1 SGHAT, CDR2 FQNNGV. Complete variable domain (other parts from reference TRBV11-2 and TRBJ2-7): EAGVAQSPRYKIIEKRQSVAFWCNPISGHATLYWYQQILGQGPKLLIQFQNNGVVDDSQLPKDRFSAERLKGVDSTLKIQPAKLEDSAVYLCASSLGQTYEQYFGPGTRLTVT.

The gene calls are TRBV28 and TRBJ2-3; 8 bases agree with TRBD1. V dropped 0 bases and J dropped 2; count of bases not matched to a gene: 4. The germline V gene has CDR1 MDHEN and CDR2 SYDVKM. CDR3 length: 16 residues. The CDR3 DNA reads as TGTGCCAGCAGTTTATGGACAGGGGATTACACAGATACGCAGTATTTT. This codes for CASSLWTGDYTDTQYF.

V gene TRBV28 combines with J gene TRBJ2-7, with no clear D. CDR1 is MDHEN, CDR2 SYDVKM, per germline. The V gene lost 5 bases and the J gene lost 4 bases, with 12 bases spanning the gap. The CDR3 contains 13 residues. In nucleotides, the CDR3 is TGTGCCAGCAGTCCCATAACCCGTTACGAGCAGTACTTC. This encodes CASSPITRYEQYF.

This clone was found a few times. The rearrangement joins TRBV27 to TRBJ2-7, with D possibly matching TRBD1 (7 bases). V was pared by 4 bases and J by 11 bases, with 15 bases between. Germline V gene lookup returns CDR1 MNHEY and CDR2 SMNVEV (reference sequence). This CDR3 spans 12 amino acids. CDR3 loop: CASSSAGGMEYF. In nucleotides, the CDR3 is TGTGCCAGCAGTTCAGCAGGGGGGATGGAGTACTTC.

The DNA of the CDR3 is TGCGCCAGCAGCCCTATGGCAGGGGGAAACACCATATATTTT. Translating it yields CASSPMAGGNTIYF. J is TRBJ1-3 and V is TRBV4-3, with a weak D call TRBD1 (5 bases). V dropped 4 bases and J dropped 4 bases, with 11 bases sitting between them. This CDR3 contains 14 residues. Per germline, CDR1 LGHNA and CDR2 YSLEER.

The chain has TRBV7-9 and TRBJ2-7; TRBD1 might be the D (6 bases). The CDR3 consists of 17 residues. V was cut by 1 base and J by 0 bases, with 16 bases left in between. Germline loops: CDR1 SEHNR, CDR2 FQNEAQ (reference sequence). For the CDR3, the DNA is TGTGCCAGCAGCTTAGACGGCAGGGGCGTTAGCTCCTACGAGCAGTACTTC. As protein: CASSLDGRGVSSYEQYF.

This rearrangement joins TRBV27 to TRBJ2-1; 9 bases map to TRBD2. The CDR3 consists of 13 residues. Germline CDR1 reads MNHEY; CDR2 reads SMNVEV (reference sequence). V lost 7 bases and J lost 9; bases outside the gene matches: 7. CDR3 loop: CASTYSGSFEQFF. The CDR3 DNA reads TGTGCCAGCACATATAGCGGGAGTTTTGAGCAGTTCTTC.

CDR3 in DNA: TGTGCCAGCAGTCGAGCTACGGACAGGCTCACTGAAGCTTTCTTT. The encoded protein is CASSRATDRLTEAFF. The rearrangement links TRBV7-6 to TRBJ1-1, with TRBD1 matching 7 bases. V lost 6 bases and J lost 4; bases outside the gene matches: 11. Germline CDR1 SGHVS, CDR2 FNYEAQ. The CDR3 spans 15 residues. Full variable domain (remainder filled in from reference TRBV7-6 and TRBJ1-1): GAGVSQSPRYKVTKRGQDVALRCDPISGHVSLYWYRQALGQGPEFLTYFNYEAQQDKSGLPNDRFSAERPEGSISTLTIQRTEQRDSAMYRCASSRATDRLTEAFFGQGTRLTVV.

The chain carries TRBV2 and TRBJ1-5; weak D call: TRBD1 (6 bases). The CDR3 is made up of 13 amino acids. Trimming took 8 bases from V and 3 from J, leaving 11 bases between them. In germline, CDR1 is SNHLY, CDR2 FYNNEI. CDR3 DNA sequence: TGTGCCAGCGGGGGGGGCTTCAATCAGCCCCAGCATTTT. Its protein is CASGGGFNQPQHF.

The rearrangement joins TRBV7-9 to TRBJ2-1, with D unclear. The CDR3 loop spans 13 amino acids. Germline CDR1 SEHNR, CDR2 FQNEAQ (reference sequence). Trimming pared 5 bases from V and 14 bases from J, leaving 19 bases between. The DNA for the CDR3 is TGTGCCAGCAGCCGCCCCCCGGACCAATGGGAGTTCTTC. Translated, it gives CASSRPPDQWEFF.

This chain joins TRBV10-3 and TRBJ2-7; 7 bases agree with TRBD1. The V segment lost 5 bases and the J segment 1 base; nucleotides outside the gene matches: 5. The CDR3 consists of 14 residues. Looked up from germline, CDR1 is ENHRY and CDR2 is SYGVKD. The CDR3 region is CAISPWDSSYEQYF. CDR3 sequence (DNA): TGTGCCATCAGTCCCTGGGACAGTTCCTACGAGCAGTACTTC.

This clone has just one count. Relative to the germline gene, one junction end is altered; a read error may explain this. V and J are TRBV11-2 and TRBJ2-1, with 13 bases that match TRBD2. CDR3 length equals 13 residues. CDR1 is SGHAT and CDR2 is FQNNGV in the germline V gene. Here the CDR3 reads CASSSGTSGTIVF. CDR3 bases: TGTGCCAGCAGCTCCGGGACTAGCGGGACCATAGTCTTC.

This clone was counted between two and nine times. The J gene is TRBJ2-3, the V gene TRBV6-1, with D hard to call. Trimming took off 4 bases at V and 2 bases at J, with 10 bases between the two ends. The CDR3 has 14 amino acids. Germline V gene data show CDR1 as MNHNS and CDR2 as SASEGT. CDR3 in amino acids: CASSGAGDTDTQYF. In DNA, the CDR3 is TGTGCCAGCAGTGGGGCAGGAGACACAGATACGCAGTATTTT.

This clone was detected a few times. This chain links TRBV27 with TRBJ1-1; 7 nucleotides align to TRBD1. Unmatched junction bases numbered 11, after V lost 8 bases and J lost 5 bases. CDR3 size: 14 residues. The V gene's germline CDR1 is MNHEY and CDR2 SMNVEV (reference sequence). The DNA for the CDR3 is TGTGCCAGCGGAACAGGGGTGGGTAGGACTGAAGCTTTCTTT. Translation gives CASGTGVGRTEAFF.

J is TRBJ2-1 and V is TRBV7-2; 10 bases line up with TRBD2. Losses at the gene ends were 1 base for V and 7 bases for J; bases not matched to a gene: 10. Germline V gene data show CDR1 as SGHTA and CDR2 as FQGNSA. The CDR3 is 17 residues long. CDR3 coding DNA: TGTGCCAGCAGCTTAGGATCGCCTAGCGGGAGTTTGAATGAGCAGTTCTTC. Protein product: CASSLGSPSGSLNEQFF. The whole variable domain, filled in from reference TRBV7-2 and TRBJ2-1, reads GAGVSQSPSNKVTEKGKDVELRCDPISGHTALYWYRQSLGQGLEFLIYFQGNSAPDKSGLPSDRFSAERTGGSVSTLTIQRTQQEDSAVYLCASSLGSPSGSLNEQFFGPGTRLTVL.

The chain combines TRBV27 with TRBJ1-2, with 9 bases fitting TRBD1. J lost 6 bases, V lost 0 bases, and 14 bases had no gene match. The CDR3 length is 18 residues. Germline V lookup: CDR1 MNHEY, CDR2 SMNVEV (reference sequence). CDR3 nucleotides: TGTGCCAGCAGTTTATCCGCCGGGACAGGGCCTATCTTGAATGGCTACACCTTC. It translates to CASSLSAGTGPILNGYTF.

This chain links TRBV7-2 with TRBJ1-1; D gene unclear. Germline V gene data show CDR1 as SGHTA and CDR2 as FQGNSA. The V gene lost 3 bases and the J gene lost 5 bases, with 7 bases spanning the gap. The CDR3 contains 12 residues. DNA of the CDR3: TGTGCCAGCAGCTTTCCGGGGACTGAAGCTTTCTTT. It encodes CASSFPGTEAFF.

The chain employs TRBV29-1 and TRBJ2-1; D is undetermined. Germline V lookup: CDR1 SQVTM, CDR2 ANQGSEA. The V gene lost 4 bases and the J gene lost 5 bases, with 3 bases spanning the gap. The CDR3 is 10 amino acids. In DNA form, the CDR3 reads TGCAGCGTTGTCGACAATGAGCAGTTCTTC. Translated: CSVVDNEQFF.

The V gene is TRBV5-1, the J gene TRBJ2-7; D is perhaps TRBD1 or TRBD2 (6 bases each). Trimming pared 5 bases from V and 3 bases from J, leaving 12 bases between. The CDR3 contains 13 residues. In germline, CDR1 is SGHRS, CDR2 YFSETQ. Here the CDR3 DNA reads TGCGCCAGCAGTCCGGAGGGGGACTACGAGCAGTACTTC. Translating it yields CASSPEGDYEQYF.

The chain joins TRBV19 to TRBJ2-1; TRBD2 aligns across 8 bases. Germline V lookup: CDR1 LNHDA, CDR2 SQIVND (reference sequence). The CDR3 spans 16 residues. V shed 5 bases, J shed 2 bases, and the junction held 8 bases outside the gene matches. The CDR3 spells CASSPQLADAYNEQFF. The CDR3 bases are TGTGCCAGTAGTCCCCAACTAGCGGACGCCTACAATGAGCAGTTCTTC.

CDR3 amino acids: CASSHLQGGEQYF. The DNA for the CDR3 is TGTGCCAGCAGTCATCTTCAGGGGGGCGAGCAGTACTTC. The rearrangement links TRBV28 to TRBJ2-5; possible D gene TRBD1, 7 bases. The J call may be faulty, since TRBJ2-7 better matches the DNA end. Germline values: CDR1 MDHEN, CDR2 SYDVKM. The CDR3 loop spans 13 amino acids.

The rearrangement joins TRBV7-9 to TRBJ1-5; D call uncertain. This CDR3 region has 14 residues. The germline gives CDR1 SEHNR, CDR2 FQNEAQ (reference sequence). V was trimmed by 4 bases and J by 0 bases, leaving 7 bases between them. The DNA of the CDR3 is TGTGCCAGCAGCTCAATTACTAGCAATCAGCCCCAGCATTTT. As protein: CASSSITSNQPQHF.